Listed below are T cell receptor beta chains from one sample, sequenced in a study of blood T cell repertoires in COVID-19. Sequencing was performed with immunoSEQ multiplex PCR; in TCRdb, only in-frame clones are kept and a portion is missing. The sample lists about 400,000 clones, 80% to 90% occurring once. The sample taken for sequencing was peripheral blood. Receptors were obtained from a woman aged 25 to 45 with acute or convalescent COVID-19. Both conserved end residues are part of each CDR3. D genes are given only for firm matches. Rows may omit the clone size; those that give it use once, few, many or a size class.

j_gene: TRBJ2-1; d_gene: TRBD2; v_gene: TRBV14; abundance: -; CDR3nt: TGTGCCAGCAGCCAAGCGCGGGGGGGCTGGTACAATGAGCAGTTCTTC; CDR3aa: CASSQARGGWYNEQFF
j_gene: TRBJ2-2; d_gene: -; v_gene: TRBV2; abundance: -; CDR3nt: TGTGCCAGCAGTGAAACCTTGGGGGGACCGAACACCGGGGAGCTGTTTTTT; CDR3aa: CASSETLGGPNTGELFF
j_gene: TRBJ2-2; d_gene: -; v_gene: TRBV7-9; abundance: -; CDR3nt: TGTGCCAGCAGCTCAACTAGAGGAAAGGTCAAAACCGGGGAGCTGTTTTTT; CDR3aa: CASSSTRGKVKTGELFF
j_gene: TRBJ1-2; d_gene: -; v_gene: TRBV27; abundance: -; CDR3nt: TGTGCCAGCAGTTTATCTTGGGTATGGGGGCGTAGGGGCTACACCTTC; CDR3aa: CASSLSWVWGRRGYTF
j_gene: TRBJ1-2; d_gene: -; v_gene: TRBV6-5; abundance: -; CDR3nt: TGTGCCAGCAGTTCCCCCCGGGGGGTGTTTGGTTATGGCTACACCTTC; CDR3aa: CASSSPRGVFGYGYTF
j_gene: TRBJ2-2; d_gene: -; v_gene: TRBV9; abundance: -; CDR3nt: TGTGCCAGCAGACCACCCGGGACTGGGAACACCGGGGAGCTGTTTTTT; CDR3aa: CASRPPGTGNTGELFF
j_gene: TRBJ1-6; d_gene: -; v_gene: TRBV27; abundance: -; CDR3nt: TGTGCCAGCAGTAGAGGACAGCCGGCAGGGAGGGATTCACCCCTCCACTTT; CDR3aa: CASSRGQPAGRDSPLHF
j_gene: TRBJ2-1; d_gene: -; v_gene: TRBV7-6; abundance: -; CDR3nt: TGTGCCAGCAGCTCGCGGGGGACAAGCACCTACAATGAGCAGTTCTTC; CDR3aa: CASSSRGTSTYNEQFF
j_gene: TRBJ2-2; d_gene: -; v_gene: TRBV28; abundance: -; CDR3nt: TGTGCCAGCAGTTTGCCGGGGAGTTACACCGGGGAGCTGTTTTTT; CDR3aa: CASSLPGSYTGELFF
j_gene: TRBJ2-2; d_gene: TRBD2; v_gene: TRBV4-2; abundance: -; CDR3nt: TGTGCCAGCAGCCAAGAATGGCTAGCGGGAAACACCGGGGAGCTGTTTTTT; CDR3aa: CASSQEWLAGNTGELFF
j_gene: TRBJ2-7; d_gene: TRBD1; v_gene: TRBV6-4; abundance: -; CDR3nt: TGTGCCACGGGACAGACCCTCTACGAGCAGTACTTC; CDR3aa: CATGQTLYEQYF
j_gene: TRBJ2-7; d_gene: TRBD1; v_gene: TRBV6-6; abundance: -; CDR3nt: TGTGCCAGCGGCTCGACAGGGCCCTACGAGCAGTACTTC; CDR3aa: CASGSTGPYEQYF
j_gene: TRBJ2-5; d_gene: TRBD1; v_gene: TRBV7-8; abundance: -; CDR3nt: TGTGCCAGCAGCTGGCGGACAGGGCAAGAGACCCAGTACTTC; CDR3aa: CASSWRTGQETQYF
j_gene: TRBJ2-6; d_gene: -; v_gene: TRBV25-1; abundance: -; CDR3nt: TGTGCCAGCAGTGAGCACAACTCTGGGGCCAACGTCCTGACTTTC; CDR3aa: CASSEHNSGANVLTF
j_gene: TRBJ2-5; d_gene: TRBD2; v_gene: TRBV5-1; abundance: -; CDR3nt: TGCGCCAGCAGCTCCGGGACTAGCGGGGGGCCGACCCAGTACTTC; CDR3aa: CASSSGTSGGPTQYF
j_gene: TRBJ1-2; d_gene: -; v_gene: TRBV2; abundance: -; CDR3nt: TGTGCCAGCAGTGAGGACAGTACCCATGGCTACACCTTC; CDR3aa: CASSEDSTHGYTF
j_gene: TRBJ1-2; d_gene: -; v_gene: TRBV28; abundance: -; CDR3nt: TGTGCCAGCAGCAAAGGGATTTCGGGGTATGGCTACACCTTC; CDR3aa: CASSKGISGYGYTF
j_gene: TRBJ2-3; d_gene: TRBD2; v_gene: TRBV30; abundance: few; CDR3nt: TGTGCCTGGAGTGGACTAGCGGGGAGCACAGATACGCAGTATTTT; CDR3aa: CAWSGLAGSTDTQYF
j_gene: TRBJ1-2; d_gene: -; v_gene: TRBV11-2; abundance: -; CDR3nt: TGTGCCAGCAGCTTAGATCGTTACAGTGGCTACACCTTC; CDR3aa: CASSLDRYSGYTF
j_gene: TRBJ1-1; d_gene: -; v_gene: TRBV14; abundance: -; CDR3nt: TGTGCCAGCAGCCAAGATTCTAGGAGAGCTTTCTTT; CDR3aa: CASSQDSRRAFF
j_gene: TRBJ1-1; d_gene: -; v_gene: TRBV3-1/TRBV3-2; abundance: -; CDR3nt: TGTGCCAGCAGCCAAACAGGATATATTACTGAAGCTTTCTTT; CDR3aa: CASSQTGYITEAFF
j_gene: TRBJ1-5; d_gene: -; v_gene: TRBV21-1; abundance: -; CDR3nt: TGTGCCAGCAGCAAGACACCTACCCCAGGGGGCAATCAGCCCCAGCATTTT; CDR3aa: CASSKTPTPGGNQPQHF
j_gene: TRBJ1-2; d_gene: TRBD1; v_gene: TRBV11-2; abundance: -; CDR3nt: TGTGCCAGCAGCCAGGACAGGGGAGATGGCTACACCTTC; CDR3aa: CASSQDRGDGYTF
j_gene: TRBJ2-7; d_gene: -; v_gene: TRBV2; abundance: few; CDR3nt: TGTGCCAGCAGTGAAAGGAGGGGTCAGGGGGGATACGAGCAGTACTTC; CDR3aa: CASSERRGQGGYEQYF
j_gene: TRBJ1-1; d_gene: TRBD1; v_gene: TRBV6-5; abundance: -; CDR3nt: TGTGCCAGCAGTTCACAGGGGGCGGAGGGCACTGAAGCTTTCTTT; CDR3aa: CASSSQGAEGTEAFF
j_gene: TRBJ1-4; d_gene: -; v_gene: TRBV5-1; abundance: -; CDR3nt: TGCGCCAGCAGCTCTGGGCCTTCAACTAATGAAAAACTGTTTTTT; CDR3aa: CASSSGPSTNEKLFF
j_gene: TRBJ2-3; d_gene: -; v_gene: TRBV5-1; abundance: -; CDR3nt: TGCGCCAGCAGCTTTGGAGGGTCAGATACGCAGTATTTT; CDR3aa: CASSFGGSDTQYF
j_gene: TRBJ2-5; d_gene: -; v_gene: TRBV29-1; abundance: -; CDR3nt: TGCAGCGTTGAAGGGGGCGCAGAGACCCAGTACTTC; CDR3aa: CSVEGGAETQYF
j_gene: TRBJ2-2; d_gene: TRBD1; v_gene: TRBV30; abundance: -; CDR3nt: TGTGCCTGGAGTTTGAGGGGGCGGCCCGGGGAGCTGTTTTTT; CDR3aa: CAWSLRGRPGELFF
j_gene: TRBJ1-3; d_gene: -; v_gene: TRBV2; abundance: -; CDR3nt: TGTGCCAGCATCGTCCTGACTCCCGCCGGGAACACCATATATTTT; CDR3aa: CASIVLTPAGNTIYF
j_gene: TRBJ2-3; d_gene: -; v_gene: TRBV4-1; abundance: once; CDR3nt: TGCGCCAGCAGCCAAGGAGGCCGCACAGATACGCAGTATTTT; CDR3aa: CASSQGGRTDTQYF
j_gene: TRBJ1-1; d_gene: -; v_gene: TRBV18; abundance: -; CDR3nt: TGTGCCAGCTCATCTGCCGGGTCGGTGGAGGGGACTGAAGCTTTCTTT; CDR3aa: CASSSAGSVEGTEAFF
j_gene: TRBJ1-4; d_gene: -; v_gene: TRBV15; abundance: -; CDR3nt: TGTGCCACCAGCAGAGGAAGAGGCAGAAATGAAAAACTGTTTTTT; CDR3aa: CATSRGRGRNEKLFF
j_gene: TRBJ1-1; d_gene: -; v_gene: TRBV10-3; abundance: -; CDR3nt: TGTGCCATCAGTGGAGGGGAGGTTACTGAAGCTTTCTTT; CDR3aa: CAISGGEVTEAFF
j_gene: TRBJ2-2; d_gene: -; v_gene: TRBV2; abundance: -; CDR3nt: TGTGCCAGCAGTGAGCGCAGGGGAACCGGGGAGCTGTTTTTT; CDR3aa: CASSERRGTGELFF
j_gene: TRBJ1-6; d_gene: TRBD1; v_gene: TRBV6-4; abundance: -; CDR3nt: TGTGCCAGCAGCCCCACCGGGCAGGGGGGAAATTCACCCCTCCACTTT; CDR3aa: CASSPTGQGGNSPLHF
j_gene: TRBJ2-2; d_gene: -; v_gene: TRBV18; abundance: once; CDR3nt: TGTGCCAGCTCACCCCAGGGGGACTGGAACACCGGGGAGCTGTTTTTT; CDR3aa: CASSPQGDWNTGELFF
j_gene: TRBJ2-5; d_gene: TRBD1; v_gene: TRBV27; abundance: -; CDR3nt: TGTGCCAACCCTTCGGACAGGGGGCACGGGAAAGAGACCCAGTACTTC; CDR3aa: CANPSDRGHGKETQYF
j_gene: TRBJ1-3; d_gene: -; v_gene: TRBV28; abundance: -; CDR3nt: TGTGCCAGCAGTTTATATGGGAGGGATGGAAACACCATATATTTT; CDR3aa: CASSLYGRDGNTIYF
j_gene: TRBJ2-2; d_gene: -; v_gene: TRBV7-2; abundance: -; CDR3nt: TGTGCCAGCAGCTTAGACAGATCCGGGGAGCTGTTTTTT; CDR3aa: CASSLDRSGELFF
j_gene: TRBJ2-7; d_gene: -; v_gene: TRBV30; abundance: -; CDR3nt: TGTGCCTGCCTGAGAGGAGCTCTCTCCGAGCAGTACTTC; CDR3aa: CACLRGALSEQYF
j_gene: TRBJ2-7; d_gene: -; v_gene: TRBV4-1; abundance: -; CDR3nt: TGCGCCAGCAGCCAAGAACCGCCGTCTCCCACGAGCTCCTACGAGCAGTACTTC; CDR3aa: CASSQEPPSPTSSYEQYF
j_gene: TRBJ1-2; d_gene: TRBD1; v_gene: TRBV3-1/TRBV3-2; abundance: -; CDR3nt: TGTGCCAGCAGCAGTCAGGGGGGACGGATCATCTATGGCTACACCTTC; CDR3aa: CASSSQGGRIIYGYTF
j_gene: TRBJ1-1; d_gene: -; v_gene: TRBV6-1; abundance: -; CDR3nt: TGTGCCAGCAGTGACCAGGGTTGGACTGAAGCTTTCTTT; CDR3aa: CASSDQGWTEAFF
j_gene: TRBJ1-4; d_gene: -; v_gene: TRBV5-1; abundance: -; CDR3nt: TGCGCCAGCAGCTTGGGAGGGGGTGAAAAACTGTTTTTT; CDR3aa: CASSLGGGEKLFF
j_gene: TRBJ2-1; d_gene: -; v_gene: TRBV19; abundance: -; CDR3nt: TGTGCCAGTAGTATTGGGGTAGCGGCCTACAATGAGCAGTTCTTC; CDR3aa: CASSIGVAAYNEQFF
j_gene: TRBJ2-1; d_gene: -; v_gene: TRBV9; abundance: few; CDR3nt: TGTGCCAGCAGCGTGACAACGAGCTCCTACAATGAGCAGTTCTTC; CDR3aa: CASSVTTSSYNEQFF
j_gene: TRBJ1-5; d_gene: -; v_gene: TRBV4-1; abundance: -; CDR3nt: TGCGCCAGCAGCCAGGGCCAGGGGAATCGACAGCCCCAGCATTTT; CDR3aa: CASSQGQGNRQPQHF
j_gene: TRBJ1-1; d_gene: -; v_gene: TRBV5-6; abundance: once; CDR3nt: TGTGCCAGCAGCTTGGCGGGGAACTTTGGGAACACTGAAGCTTTCTTT; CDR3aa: CASSLAGNFGNTEAFF
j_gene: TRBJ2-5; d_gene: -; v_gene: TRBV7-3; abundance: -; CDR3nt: TGTGCCAGCAGCCGGGGAAACCAAGAGACCCAGTACTTC; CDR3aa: CASSRGNQETQYF
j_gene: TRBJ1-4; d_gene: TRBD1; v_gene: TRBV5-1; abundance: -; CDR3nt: TGCGCCAGCAGCCCCGGGACAGGTAGAATGTCTAATGAAAAACTGTTTTTT; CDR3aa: CASSPGTGRMSNEKLFF
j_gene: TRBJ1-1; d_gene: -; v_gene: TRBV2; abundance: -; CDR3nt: TGTGCCAGCAGTGCTACTGAAGCTTTCTTT; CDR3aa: CASSATEAFF
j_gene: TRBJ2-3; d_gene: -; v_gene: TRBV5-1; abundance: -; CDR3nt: TGCGCCAGCAGCTTGGTGCCAGTCACAGATACGCAGTATTTT; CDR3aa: CASSLVPVTDTQYF
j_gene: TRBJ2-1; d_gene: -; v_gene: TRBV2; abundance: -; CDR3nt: TGTGCCAGCTCGTGGCCAGGTCTAAACAATGAGCAGTTCTTC; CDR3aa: CASSWPGLNNEQFF
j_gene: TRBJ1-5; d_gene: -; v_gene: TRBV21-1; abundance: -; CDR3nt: TGTGCCAGCAGCATAGGCGGGGCTGACAATCAGCCCCAGCATTTT; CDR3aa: CASSIGGADNQPQHF